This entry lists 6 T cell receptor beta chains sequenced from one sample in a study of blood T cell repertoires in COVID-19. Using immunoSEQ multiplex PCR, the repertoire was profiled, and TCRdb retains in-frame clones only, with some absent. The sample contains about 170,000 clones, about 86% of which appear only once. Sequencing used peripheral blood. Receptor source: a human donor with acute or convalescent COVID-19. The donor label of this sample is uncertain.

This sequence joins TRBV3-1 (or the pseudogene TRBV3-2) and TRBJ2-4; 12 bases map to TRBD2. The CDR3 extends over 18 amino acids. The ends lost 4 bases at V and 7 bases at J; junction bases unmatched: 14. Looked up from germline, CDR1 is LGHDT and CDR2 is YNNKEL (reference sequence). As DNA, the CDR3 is TGTGCCAGCAGCCGAAGTTCTAGGCCGGGACTAGCGGGCAACATTCAGTACTTC. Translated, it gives CASSRSSRPGLAGNIQYF.

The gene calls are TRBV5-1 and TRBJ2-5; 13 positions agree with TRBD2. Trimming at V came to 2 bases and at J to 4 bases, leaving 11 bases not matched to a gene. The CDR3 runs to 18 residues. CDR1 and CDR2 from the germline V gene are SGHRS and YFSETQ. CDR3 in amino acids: CASSFGLAGAQRSETQYF. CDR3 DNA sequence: TGCGCCAGCAGCTTTGGACTAGCGGGGGCCCAACGGTCAGAGACCCAGTACTTC.

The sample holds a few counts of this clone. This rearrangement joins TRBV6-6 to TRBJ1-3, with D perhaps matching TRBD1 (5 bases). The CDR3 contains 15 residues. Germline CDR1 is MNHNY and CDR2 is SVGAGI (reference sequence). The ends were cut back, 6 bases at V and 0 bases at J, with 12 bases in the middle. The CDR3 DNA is TGTGCCAGCAGACCAAGGACAAACTCTGGAAACACCATATATTTT. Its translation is CASRPRTNSGNTIYF.

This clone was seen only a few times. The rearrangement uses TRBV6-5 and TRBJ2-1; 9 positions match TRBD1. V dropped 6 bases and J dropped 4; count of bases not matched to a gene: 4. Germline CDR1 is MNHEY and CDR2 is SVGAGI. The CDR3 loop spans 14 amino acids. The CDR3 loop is CASSPGTGYNEQFF. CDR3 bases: TGTGCCAGCAGCCCCGGGACAGGGTACAATGAGCAGTTCTTC.

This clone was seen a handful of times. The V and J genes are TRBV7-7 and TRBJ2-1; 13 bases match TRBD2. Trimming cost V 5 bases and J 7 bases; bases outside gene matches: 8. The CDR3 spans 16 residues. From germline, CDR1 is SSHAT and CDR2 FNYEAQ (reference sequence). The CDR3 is CASSPRTSGSINEQFF. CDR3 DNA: TGTGCCAGCAGCCCTCGGACTAGCGGGAGTATTAATGAGCAGTTCTTC.

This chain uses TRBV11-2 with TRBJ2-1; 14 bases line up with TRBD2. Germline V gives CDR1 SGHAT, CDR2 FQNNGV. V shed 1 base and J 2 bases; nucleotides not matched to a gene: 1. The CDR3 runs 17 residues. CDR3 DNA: TGTGCCAGCAGCTTAGGGACTAGCGGGAGGCCCTACAATGAGCAGTTCTTC. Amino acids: CASSLGTSGRPYNEQFF. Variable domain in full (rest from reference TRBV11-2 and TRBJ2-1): EAGVAQSPRYKIIEKRQSVAFWCNPISGHATLYWYQQILGQGPKLLIQFQNNGVVDDSQLPKDRFSAERLKGVDSTLKIQPAKLEDSAVYLCASSLGTSGRPYNEQFFGPGTRLTVL.